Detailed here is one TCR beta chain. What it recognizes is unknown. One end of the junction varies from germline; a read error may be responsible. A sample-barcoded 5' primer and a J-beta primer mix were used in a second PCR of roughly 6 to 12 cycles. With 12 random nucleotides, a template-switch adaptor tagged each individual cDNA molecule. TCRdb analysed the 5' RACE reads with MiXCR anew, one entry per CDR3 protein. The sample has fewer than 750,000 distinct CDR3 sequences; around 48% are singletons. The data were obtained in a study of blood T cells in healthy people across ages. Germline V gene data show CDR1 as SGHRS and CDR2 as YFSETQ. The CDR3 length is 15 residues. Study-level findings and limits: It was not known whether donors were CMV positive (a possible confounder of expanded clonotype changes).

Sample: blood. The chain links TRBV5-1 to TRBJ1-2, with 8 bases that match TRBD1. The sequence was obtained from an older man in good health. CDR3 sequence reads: CVSSLAGGENYGYTF. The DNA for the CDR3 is TGCGTCAGCAGCTTGGCAGGGGGCGAGAACTATGGCTACACCTTC.